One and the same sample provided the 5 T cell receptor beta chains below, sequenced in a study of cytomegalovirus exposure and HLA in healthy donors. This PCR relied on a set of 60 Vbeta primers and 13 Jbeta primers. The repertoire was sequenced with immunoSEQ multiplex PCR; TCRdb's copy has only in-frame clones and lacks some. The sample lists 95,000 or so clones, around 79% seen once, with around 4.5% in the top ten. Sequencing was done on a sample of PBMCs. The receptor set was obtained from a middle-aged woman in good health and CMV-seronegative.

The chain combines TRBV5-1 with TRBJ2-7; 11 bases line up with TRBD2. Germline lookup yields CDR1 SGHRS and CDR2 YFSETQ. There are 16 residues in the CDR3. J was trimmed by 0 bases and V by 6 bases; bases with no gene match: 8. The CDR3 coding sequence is TGCGCCAGCAACCTAGCGGGGGGCACGAGCTCCTACGAGCAGTACTTC. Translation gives CASNLAGGTSSYEQYF.

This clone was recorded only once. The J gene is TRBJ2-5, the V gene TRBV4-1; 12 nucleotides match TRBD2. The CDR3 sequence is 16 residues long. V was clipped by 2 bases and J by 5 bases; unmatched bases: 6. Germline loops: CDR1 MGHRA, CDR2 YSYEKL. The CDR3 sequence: CASSQLTSGGLETQYF. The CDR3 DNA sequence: TGCGCCAGCAGCCAACTGACTAGCGGGGGTCTGGAGACCCAGTACTTC.

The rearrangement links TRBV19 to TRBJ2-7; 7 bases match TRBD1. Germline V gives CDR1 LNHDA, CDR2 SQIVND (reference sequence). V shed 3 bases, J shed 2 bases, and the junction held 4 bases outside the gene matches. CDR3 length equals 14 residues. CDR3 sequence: CASSMRQGAYEQYF. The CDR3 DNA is TGTGCCAGTAGTATGCGACAGGGAGCCTACGAGCAGTACTTC.

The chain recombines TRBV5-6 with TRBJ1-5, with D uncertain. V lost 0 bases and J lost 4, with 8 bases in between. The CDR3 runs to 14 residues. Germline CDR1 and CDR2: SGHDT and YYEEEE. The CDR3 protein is CASSLGAGNQPQHF. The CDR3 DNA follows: TGTGCCAGCAGCTTGGGTGCCGGTAATCAGCCCCAGCATTTT.

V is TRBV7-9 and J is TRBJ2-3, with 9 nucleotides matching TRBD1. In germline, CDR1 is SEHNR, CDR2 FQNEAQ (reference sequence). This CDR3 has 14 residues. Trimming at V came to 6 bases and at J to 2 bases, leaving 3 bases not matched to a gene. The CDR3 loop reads CASRGTGTTDTQYF. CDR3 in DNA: TGTGCCAGCAGGGGGACAGGGACCACAGATACGCAGTATTTT.